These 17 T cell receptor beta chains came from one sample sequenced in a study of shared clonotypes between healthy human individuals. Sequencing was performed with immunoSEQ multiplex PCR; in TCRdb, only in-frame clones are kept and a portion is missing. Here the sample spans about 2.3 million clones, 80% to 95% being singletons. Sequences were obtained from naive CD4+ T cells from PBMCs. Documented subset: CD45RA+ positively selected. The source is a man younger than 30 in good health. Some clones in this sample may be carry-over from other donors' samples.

CDR3 sequence: CASSPGTSENIQYF. The CDR3 DNA follows: TGCGCCAGCAGCCCCGGGACTAGCGAAAACATTCAGTACTTC. The chain employs TRBV5-1 and TRBJ2-4; 10 bases agree with TRBD2. The CDR3 is 14 residues long. Germline V gene lookup returns CDR1 SGHRS and CDR2 YFSETQ. The ends lost 4 bases at V and 5 bases at J; junction bases unmatched: 3.

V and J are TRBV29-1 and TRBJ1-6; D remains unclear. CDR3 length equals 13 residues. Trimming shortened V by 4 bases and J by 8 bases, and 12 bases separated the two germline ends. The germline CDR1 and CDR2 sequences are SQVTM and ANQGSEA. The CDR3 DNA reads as TGCAGCGTTGGGTGGGGTAACGATTCACCCCTCCACTTT. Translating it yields CSVGWGNDSPLHF.

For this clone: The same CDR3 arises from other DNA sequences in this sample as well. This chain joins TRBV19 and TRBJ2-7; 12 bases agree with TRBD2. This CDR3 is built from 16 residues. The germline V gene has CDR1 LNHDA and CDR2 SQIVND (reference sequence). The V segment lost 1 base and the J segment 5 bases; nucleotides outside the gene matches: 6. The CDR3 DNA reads TGTGCCAGTAGTATAGCCACTAGCGGGAGGAGGAACGAGCAGTACTTC. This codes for CASSIATSGRRNEQYF.

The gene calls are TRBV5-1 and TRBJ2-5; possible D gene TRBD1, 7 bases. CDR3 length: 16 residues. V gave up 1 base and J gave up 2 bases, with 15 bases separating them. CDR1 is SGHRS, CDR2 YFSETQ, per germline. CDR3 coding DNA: TGCGCCAGCAGCTTGTTCAGGGGGGTAGGTCAAGAGACCCAGTACTTC. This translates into CASSLFRGVGQETQYF.

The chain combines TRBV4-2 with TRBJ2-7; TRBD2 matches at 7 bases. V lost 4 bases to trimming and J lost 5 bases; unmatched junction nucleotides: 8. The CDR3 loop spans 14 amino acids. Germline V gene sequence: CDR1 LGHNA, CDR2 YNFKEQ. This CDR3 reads CASSLQTSYHEQYF. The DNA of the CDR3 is TGTGCCAGCAGCCTGCAGACTAGCTACCACGAGCAGTACTTC.

CDR3 in amino acids: CASSKLGRNTEAFF. The DNA of the CDR3 is TGTGCCAGCAGCAAACTGGGGAGGAACACTGAAGCTTTCTTT. J is TRBJ1-1 and V is TRBV21-1. TRBV21-1 constitutes a pseudogene. CDR3 length: 14 residues.

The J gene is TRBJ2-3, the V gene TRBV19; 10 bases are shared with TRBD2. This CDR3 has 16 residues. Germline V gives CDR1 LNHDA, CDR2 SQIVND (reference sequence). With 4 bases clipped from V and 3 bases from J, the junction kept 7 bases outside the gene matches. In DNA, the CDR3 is TGTGCCAGTAGTACCTCTAGCGGGAGCAGGACAGATACGCAGTATTTT. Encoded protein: CASSTSSGSRTDTQYF.

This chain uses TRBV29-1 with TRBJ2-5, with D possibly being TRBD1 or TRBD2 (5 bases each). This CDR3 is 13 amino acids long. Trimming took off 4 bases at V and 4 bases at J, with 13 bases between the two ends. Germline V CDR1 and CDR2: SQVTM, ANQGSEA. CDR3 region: CSVAGRNGETQYF. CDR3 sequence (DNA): TGCAGCGTTGCGGGACGAAATGGAGAGACCCAGTACTTC.

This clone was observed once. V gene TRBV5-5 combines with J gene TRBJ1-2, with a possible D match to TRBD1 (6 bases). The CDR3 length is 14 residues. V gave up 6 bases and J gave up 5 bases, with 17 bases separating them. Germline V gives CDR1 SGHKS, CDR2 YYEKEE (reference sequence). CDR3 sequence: CASINHRVWYGYTF. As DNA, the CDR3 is TGTGCCAGCATCAATCACAGGGTATGGTATGGCTACACCTTC.

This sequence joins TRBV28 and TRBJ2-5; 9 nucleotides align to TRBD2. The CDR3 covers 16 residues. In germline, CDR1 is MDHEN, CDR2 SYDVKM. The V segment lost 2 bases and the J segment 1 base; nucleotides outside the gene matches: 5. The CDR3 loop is CASSLVTSGRQETQYF. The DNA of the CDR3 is TGTGCCAGCAGTTTAGTGACTAGCGGACGCCAAGAGACCCAGTACTTC.

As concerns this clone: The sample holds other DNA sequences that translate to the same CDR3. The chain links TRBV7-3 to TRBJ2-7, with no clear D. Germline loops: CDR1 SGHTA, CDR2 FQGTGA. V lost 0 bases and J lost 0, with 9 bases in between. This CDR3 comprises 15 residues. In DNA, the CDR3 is TGTGCCAGCAGCTTAACGGGCGCTTCCTCCTACGAGCAGTACTTC. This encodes CASSLTGASSYEQYF.

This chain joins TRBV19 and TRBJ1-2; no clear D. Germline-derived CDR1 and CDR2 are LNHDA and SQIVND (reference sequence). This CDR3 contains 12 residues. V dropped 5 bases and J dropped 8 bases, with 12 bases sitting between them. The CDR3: CASSLTGGGYTF. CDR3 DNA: TGTGCCAGTAGTCTTACCGGTGGGGGCTACACCTTC.

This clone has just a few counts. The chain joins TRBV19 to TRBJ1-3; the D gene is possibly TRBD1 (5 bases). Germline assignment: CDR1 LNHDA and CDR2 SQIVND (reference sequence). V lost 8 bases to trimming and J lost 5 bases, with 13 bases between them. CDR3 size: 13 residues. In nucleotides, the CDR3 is TGTGCCAGTCACGAGACAGCTAGAAACACCATATATTTT. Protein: CASHETARNTIYF.

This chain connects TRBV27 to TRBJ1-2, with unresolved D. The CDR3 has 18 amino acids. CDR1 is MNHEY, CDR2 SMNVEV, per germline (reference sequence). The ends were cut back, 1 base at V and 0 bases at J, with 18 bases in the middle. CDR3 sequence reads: CASSLLIRDGLANYGYTF. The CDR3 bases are TGTGCCAGCAGTTTATTGATTCGAGACGGCCTGGCTAACTATGGCTACACCTTC.

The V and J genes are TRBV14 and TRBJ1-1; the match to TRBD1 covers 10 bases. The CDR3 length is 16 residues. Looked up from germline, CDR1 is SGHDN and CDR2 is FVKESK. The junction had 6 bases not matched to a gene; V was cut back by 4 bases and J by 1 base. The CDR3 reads CASSLQGQGRNTEAFF. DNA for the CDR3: TGTGCCAGCAGCCTCCAGGGACAGGGGAGGAACACTGAAGCTTTCTTT.

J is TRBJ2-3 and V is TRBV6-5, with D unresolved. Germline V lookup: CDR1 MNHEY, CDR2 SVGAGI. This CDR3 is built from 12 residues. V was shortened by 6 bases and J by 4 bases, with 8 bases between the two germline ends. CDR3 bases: TGTGCCAGCAGCCGTGGCTCAGATACGCAGTATTTT. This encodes CASSRGSDTQYF.

The CDR3 nucleotides read TGTGCCAGCAGTCTCCGGGGGGGGACGCTAGGGAACTATGGCTACACCTTC. Its translation: CASSLRGGTLGNYGYTF. This sequence joins TRBV28 and TRBJ1-2; D is possibly TRBD1 (5 bases). Trimming removed 5 bases from V and 2 bases from J, with 21 bases in between. This CDR3 is built from 17 residues. Looked up from germline, CDR1 is MDHEN and CDR2 is SYDVKM.